This T cell receptor (beta chain) stems from a study of PD-1 blockade in classical Hodgkin lymphoma. Study-wide results and caveats: Those achieving complete response showed baseline diversity like newly diagnosed patients.

The table came from immunoSEQ multiplex PCR; TCRdb's copy has only in-frame clones and leaves some out. The repertoire holds tens of thousands of clones, with around 89% as singletons. Following autologous stem cell transplantation, relapse occurred in every patient, and exposure to brentuximab vedotin varied. Points on this clone: The antigen remains undetermined.

Trimming removed 7 bases at V and 5 bases at J, with 15 bases between. CDR1 is MDHEN and CDR2 is SYDVKM in the germline V gene. The CDR3 totals 14 residues. This specimen consisted of peripheral blood mononuclear cells (PBMCs), obtained at baseline. The clonotype originates from a human donor with classical Hodgkin lymphoma. The rearrangement links TRBV28 to TRBJ2-1; maybe TRBD2 (5 bases). The CDR3 bases are TGTGCCAGCAATTCACTAGTAATTCACAATGAGCAGTTCTTC. It yields the protein CASNSLVIHNEQFF. Full variable domain (outside the CDR3, taken from reference TRBV28 and TRBJ2-1): DVKVTQSSRYLVKRTGEKVFLECVQDMDHENMFWYRQDPGLGLRLIYFSYDVKMKEKGDIPEGYSVSREKKERFSLILESASTNQTSMYLCASNSLVIHNEQFFGPGTRLTVL.